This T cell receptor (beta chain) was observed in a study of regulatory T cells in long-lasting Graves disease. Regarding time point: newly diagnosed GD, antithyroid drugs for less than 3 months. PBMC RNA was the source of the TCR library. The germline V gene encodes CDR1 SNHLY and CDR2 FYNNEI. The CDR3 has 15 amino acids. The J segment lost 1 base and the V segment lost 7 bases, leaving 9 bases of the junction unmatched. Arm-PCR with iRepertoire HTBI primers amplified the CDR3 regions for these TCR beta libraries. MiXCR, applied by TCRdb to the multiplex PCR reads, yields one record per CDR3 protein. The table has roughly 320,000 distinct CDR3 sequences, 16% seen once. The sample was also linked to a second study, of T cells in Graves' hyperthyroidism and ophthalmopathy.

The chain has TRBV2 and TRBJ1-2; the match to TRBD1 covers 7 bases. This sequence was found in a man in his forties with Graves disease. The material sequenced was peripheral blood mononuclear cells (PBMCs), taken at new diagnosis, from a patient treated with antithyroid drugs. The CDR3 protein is CASNRPGQNNYGYTF. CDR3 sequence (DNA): TGTGCCAGCAACAGACCGGGACAGAATAACTATGGCTACACCTTC. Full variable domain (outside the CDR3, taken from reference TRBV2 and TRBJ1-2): EPEVTQTPSHQVTQMGQEVILRCVPISNHLYFYWYRQILGQKVEFLVSFYNNEISEKSEIFDDQFSVERPDGSNFTLKIRSTKLEDSAMYFCASNRPGQNNYGYTFGSGTRLTVV.